Here is one T cell receptor beta chain with its context. Caucasian, healthy and from Russia, the donors were aged between about 6 and 90. Each sample gave at least 7 million isolated PBMCs. The use of a sample-barcoded 5' primer and a J-beta primer mix characterized a second PCR of about 6 to 11 cycles. Every cDNA molecule carried a tag from a template-switch adaptor bearing 12 random nucleotides. TCRdb reprocessed the 5' RACE reads via MiXCR and lists one record per CDR3 protein. Found here are about a million distinct CDR3 sequences, about 53% of them singletons; the top ten hold about 20%. The data were obtained in a study of blood T cells in healthy people across ages. The V gene's germline CDR1 is SQVTM and CDR2 ANQGSEA. The CDR3 has 14 residues. Deletions cut 4 bases from V and 1 base from J, with 12 bases between.

This clonotype originated in a woman in her fifties or sixties in good health. Sequenced sample: blood. The J gene is TRBJ2-3, the V gene TRBV29-1, with D perhaps matching TRBD1 (6 bases). The CDR3, as DNA: TGCAGCGTTGGGGGGAAGGGGGGCACAGATACGCAGTATTTT. Its translation is CSVGGKGGTDTQYF.